These 20 T cell receptor beta chains came from one sample sequenced in a study of post-analysis software for immune sequencing data. Their antigens remain unidentified. Sequencing libraries made from TCR beta cDNA carried unique molecular identifiers. TCRdb re-analysed the PCR reads in MiXCR, keeping a single row per CDR3 protein. In the table there are roughly 540,000 distinct CDR3 sequences, about a third of which are singletons. Study-wide results and caveats: Patients carried a handful of TRBV segments more frequently than controls did, and TRBV5-6, TRBV5-1 and TRBV20-1 were among them.

The sample consisted of blood. The receptors derive from a girl under 18 with multiple sclerosis.

The V and J genes are TRBV5-8 and TRBJ1-1; D unclear. V was pared by 4 bases and J by 8 bases, with 18 bases between. Germline-derived CDR1 and CDR2 are SGHTS and YDEGEE. The CDR3 runs to 14 residues. The CDR3, as DNA: TGTGCCAGCAGCGAGCAAAGAGCCGTTCTAGAAGCTTTCTTT. Translated: CASSEQRAVLEAFF.

The chain employs TRBV2 and TRBJ2-3; D assignment may be TRBD1 or TRBD2 (5 bases each). Deletions cut 2 bases from V and 2 bases from J, with 11 bases between. CDR3 length: 15 residues. Germline CDR1 reads SNHLY; CDR2 reads FYNNEI. The DNA of the CDR3 is TGTGCCAGCAGTGAATCTCGAGGGGACACAGATACGCAGTATTTT. Translated: CASSESRGDTDTQYF. Looking up the rest from reference TRBV2 and TRBJ2-3 gives the full variable domain: EPEVTQTPSHQVTQMGQEVILRCVPISNHLYFYWYRQILGQKVEFLVSFYNNEISEKSEIFDDQFSVERPDGSNFTLKIRSTKLEDSAMYFCASSESRGDTDTQYFGPGTRLTVL.

J is TRBJ2-7 and V is TRBV5-8; a weak D match, TRBD1 (5 bases). V shed 0 bases and J shed 3 bases, with 10 bases lying between them. Germline V gene data show CDR1 as SGHTS and CDR2 as YDEGEE. This CDR3 region has 14 residues. CDR3 nucleotides: TGTGCCAGCAGCTTGGCGATCAGGGACTACGAGCAGTACTTC. It is translated as CASSLAIRDYEQYF.

The rearrangement links TRBV20-1 to TRBJ2-2; possible D gene TRBD2, 5 bases. The CDR3 is 12 amino acids. Germline assignment: CDR1 DFQATT and CDR2 SNEGSKA (reference sequence). The V and J ends lost 7 bases and 4 bases respectively, with 10 bases between them. CDR3 loop: CSGPGSTGELFF. CDR3 nucleotide sequence: TGCAGTGGCCCGGGGTCCACCGGGGAGCTGTTTTTT.

This clonotype has only a few counts. Here the CDR3 DNA reads TGTGCCAGCAGCTTACGGGGGAGAAGAGGTCCCTATGGCTACACCTTC. The encoded protein is CASSLRGRRGPYGYTF. The chain joins TRBV7-3 to TRBJ1-2; D is possibly TRBD1 (5 bases). This CDR3 contains 16 residues. Trimming stripped 2 bases from V and 4 bases from J, with 17 bases between. CDR1 is SGHTA, CDR2 FQGTGA, per germline.

This clonotype was found a few times. V and J are TRBV29-1 and TRBJ2-3; D possibly matches TRBD1 or TRBD2 (6 bases each). V was shortened by 6 bases and J by 6 bases, with 16 bases between the two germline ends. The CDR3 spans 13 residues. Germline values: CDR1 SQVTM, CDR2 ANQGSEA. The CDR3 here is CSVSTGRGDTQYF. CDR3 nucleotides: TGCAGCGTCTCGACAGGCCGGGGGGATACGCAGTATTTT.

This clonotype was counted a single time. This chain joins TRBV5-1 and TRBJ2-1; D is perhaps TRBD1 (6 bases). The CDR3 length is 16 residues. Germline CDR1 reads SGHRS; CDR2 reads YFSETQ. The V end was cut by 1 base, the J end by 1 base, with 12 bases between. CDR3: CASSLQWTASYNEQFF. The CDR3 nucleotides are TGCGCCAGCAGCTTGCAATGGACAGCATCCTACAATGAGCAGTTCTTC. Looking up the rest from reference TRBV5-1 and TRBJ2-1 gives the full variable domain: KAGVTQTPRYLIKTRGQQVTLSCSPISGHRSVSWYQQTPGQGLQFLFEYFSETQRNKGNFPGRFSGRQFSNSRSEMNVSTLELGDSALYLCASSLQWTASYNEQFFGPGTRLTVL.

Concerning this clonotype: Relative to the germline gene, one junction end is altered; a read error may explain this. The V gene is TRBV6-1, the J gene TRBJ2-7; TRBD1 matches at 7 bases. Germline CDR1 reads MNHNS; CDR2 reads SASEGT. The CDR3 consists of 14 residues. The CDR3 nucleotides are TGTGCCAGCAGGGAAGCCCACAGGGGCTACGAGCAGTACTTC. Its translation: CASREAHRGYEQYF.

The rearrangement joins TRBV13 to TRBJ2-7, with D possibly being TRBD1 or TRBD2 (5 bases each). Germline V gene sequence: CDR1 PRHDT, CDR2 FYEKMQ (reference sequence). The V end lost 8 bases, the J end lost 2 bases, and 16 bases lay between the germline ends. The CDR3 is 14 amino acids. CDR3 nucleotides: TGTGCCAGCGCCCAACGGGACGGGACCTACGAGCAGTACTTC. Translating gives CASAQRDGTYEQYF.

J is TRBJ2-3 and V is TRBV5-5, with D perhaps TRBD2 (5 bases). The CDR3 consists of 13 residues. The germline CDR1 and CDR2 sequences are SGHKS and YYEKEE (reference sequence). Trimming took off 4 bases at V and 4 bases at J, with 10 bases between the two ends. CDR3 nucleotides: TGTGCCAGCAGCACGGGAAGCCCAGATACGCAGTATTTT. Its translation: CASSTGSPDTQYF.

This clonotype was detected a few times. The V and J genes are TRBV5-6 and TRBJ2-4; 9 nucleotides match TRBD1. The CDR3 spans 16 residues. Germline CDR1 reads SGHDT; CDR2 reads YYEEEE. The ends lost 1 base at V and 3 bases at J; junction bases unmatched: 5. The CDR3 reads CASSLIETGGKNIQYF. CDR3 DNA sequence: TGTGCCAGCAGCTTGATTGAGACAGGGGGCAAAAACATTCAGTACTTC.

CDR3 amino acids: CASSDGASWDTQYF. In DNA, the CDR3 is TGTGCCAGCAGTGATGGGGCTAGCTGGGATACGCAGTATTTT. The chain employs TRBV2 and TRBJ2-3, with D perhaps being TRBD1 or TRBD2 (5 bases each). The CDR3 loop spans 14 amino acids. The V gene lost 3 bases and the J gene lost 6 bases, with 13 bases spanning the gap. Germline lookup yields CDR1 SNHLY and CDR2 FYNNEI.

This clonotype was seen a few times. The V call is TRBV5-1, the J call TRBJ2-1; TRBD2 matches 7 bases. CDR3 length: 20 amino acids. After removal of 0 bases from V and 3 bases from J, the junction contained 18 bases not matched to a gene. From germline, CDR1 is SGHRS and CDR2 YFSETQ. The CDR3 DNA reads TGCGCCAGCAGCTTGGTCCGACTAGCCCTTAGTACCTCCCACTACAATGAGCAGTTCTTC. Translation gives CASSLVRLALSTSHYNEQFF.

A few counts support this clonotype. The CDR3 sequence: CASSGLAGRTDTQYF. The CDR3 DNA is TGTGCCAGCAGCGGACTAGCGGGACGCACAGATACGCAGTATTTT. The V and J genes are TRBV12-3 or TRBV12-4 and TRBJ2-3; the match to TRBD2 covers 12 bases. The CDR3 loop spans 15 amino acids. With V trimmed by 6 bases and J by 1 base, 2 bases remained unmatched.

V is TRBV20-1 and J is TRBJ2-3; 10 bases agree with TRBD2. The CDR3 contains 15 residues. Germline V gene sequence: CDR1 DFQATT, CDR2 SNEGSKA (reference sequence). Trimming at V came to 0 bases and at J to 4 bases, leaving 4 bases not matched to a gene. In DNA form, the CDR3 reads TGCAGTGCTAGAGATCACAGCGGGGGGGCAGATACGCAGTATTTT. Its translation is CSARDHSGGADTQYF.

Only a few counts were recorded for this clonotype. The rearrangement uses TRBV20-1 and TRBJ2-3; D is perhaps TRBD2 (6 bases). In germline, CDR1 is DFQATT, CDR2 SNEGSKA (reference sequence). V was trimmed by 1 base and J by 0 bases, leaving 11 bases between them. This CDR3 is built from 15 residues. DNA for the CDR3: TGCAGTGCTAGAGCGGGGGACCCTAGCACAGATACGCAGTATTTT. The encoded protein is CSARAGDPSTDTQYF.

V is TRBV7-9 and J is TRBJ2-1, with D tentatively TRBD2 (6 bases). Between the trimmed V and J ends, which lost 5 bases and 10 bases, there was a span of 18 bases. The germline gives CDR1 SEHNR, CDR2 FQNEAQ (reference sequence). The CDR3 runs to 14 residues. CDR3 region: CASSQAPKAGEQFF. In nucleotides, the CDR3 is TGTGCCAGCAGCCAAGCCCCAAAAGCGGGCGAGCAGTTCTTC.

This chain uses TRBV18 with TRBJ1-5; no clear D. The V and J ends lost 3 bases and 7 bases respectively, with 10 bases between them. The CDR3 extends over 13 amino acids. CDR1 is KGHSH and CDR2 is LQKENI in the germline V gene. This CDR3 reads CASSPSGEQPQHF. CDR3 nucleotide sequence: TGTGCCAGCTCACCCTCGGGCGAGCAGCCCCAGCATTTT.

The chain carries TRBV4-1 and TRBJ2-4; D might be TRBD1 (6 bases). CDR1 MGHRA and CDR2 YSYEKL come from the germline V gene. CDR3 size: 16 residues. Trimming stripped 1 base from V and 8 bases from J, with 18 bases between. Here the CDR3 reads CASSQASTGLEYIQYF. The CDR3 nucleotides read TGCGCCAGCAGCCAAGCGAGCACAGGGCTGGAGTACATTCAGTACTTC.

The rearrangement uses TRBV7-2 and TRBJ2-5; the D is unclear. The better agreement between TRBJ2-7 and the DNA end casts doubt on the J call. The CDR3 is 15 amino acids. Germline CDR1 SGHTA, CDR2 FQGNSA. The CDR3 loop reads CASSLGVGITYEQYF. The CDR3 bases are TGTGCCAGCAGCCTAGGCGTTGGAATTACCTACGAGCAGTACTTC.